A selection of T cell receptor beta chains follows, all from one sample in a study of T cell responses to AZD1222 COVID-19 vaccine. Generated by immunoSEQ multiplex PCR, the TCRdb table keeps only in-frame clones and is missing some. The sample records around 150,000 clones, 92% being singletons. The specimen comprised peripheral blood, sampled 28 days after the second AZD1222 dose. The receptors were sampled from an adult who received the AZD1222 COVID-19 vaccine. Both conserved end residues are part of each CDR3. A clone size is listed for some rows: how often the clone was seen (once, few, many), or a class if it is expanded.

V gene	J gene	clone size	CDR3 protein
TRBV3-1/TRBV3-2	TRBJ2-1	NA	CASSQGLTLYNEQFF
TRBV14	TRBJ1-4	NA	CASSQDRQGATNEKLFF
TRBV10-3	TRBJ1-1	NA	CAISPRDTEAFF
TRBV2	TRBJ1-1	NA	CASSETGGGQTEAFF
TRBV11-2	TRBJ2-1	few	CASSFSGMEGEQFF
TRBV28	TRBJ2-1	NA	CASSPGTSGREIEQFF
TRBV19	TRBJ1-5	NA	CASSSPNSNQPQHF
TRBV7-2	TRBJ2-2	NA	CASSAYRTGELFF
TRBV28	TRBJ1-5	once	CARTQPQHF
TRBV7-3	TRBJ2-3	once	CASSRGPRTDTQYF
TRBV7-2	TRBJ1-2	NA	CASSFSPSHGYTF
TRBV7-2	TRBJ1-3	NA	CASSSAGRASGNTIYF
TRBV30	TRBJ2-2	NA	CAWKRTGELFF
TRBV7-2	TRBJ2-5	NA	CASSTGLAGVEGETQYF
TRBV24-1	TRBJ1-1	NA	CATRSAGEGNAEAFF
TRBV27	TRBJ1-6	NA	CASSGLRDSPLHF
TRBV19	TRBJ1-1	NA	CASEKRDRNTEAFF
TRBV2	TRBJ1-4	NA	CASSEVGGENEKLFF
TRBV19	TRBJ1-2	NA	CASSSPRGTGDGYTF
TRBV27	TRBJ1-4	NA	CASSPGEVANEKLFF
TRBV28	TRBJ1-5	NA	CASSLETFYSNQPQHF
TRBV27	TRBJ2-2	NA	CASSYRGQNTGELFF
TRBV3-1/TRBV3-2	TRBJ2-7	NA	CASSYGQGAYEQYF
TRBV5-1	TRBJ1-2	once	CASSLLQGFGHGYTF
TRBV23-1	TRBJ1-6	NA	CASSQRQGHNSPLHF
TRBV7-2	TRBJ1-6	NA	CASSPTGGASYNSPLHF
TRBV27	TRBJ1-5	once	CASSPSAFQPQHF
TRBV27	TRBJ1-1	NA	CASRPPGTGGTEAFF
TRBV18	TRBJ2-2	NA	CASSPLQQTGELFF
TRBV7-9	TRBJ1-4	NA	CASSPMVDVREKLFF
TRBV3-1/TRBV3-2	TRBJ1-2	NA	CASSQYRTRDRANYGYTF
TRBV2	TRBJ1-5	NA	CASRPGGKNQPQHF
TRBV10-1	TRBJ2-7	NA	CASSARVPYEQYF
TRBV11-2	TRBJ1-2	NA	CASSLVEGARLGYTF
TRBV29-1	TRBJ2-7	NA	CSVRRGDEQYF
TRBV14	TRBJ2-2	NA	CASSISTGELFF
TRBV7-2	TRBJ1-2	NA	CASSFGGAGPGYGYTF
TRBV12-5	TRBJ2-1	NA	CASGLATSSGSYNEQFF
TRBV15	TRBJ1-1	NA	CATSREGGPHTEAFF
TRBV10-3	TRBJ2-4	NA	CAISVRGENIQYF
TRBV21-1	TRBJ2-4	NA	CASSKGPGTPKNIQYF
TRBV21-1	TRBJ2-5	NA	CASSKGREEEETQYF
TRBV6-1	TRBJ2-7	NA	CASSEGTVEYF
TRBV4-1	TRBJ2-7	NA	CASSPLWGGYEQYF
TRBV30	TRBJ2-2	once	CAWRSSQATGELFF
TRBV7-9	TRBJ1-2	once	CASSLGGGNYGYTF
TRBV18	TRBJ2-1	few	CASSPPGLAEDNEQFF
TRBV6-5	TRBJ2-3	NA	CASTQNWQGTDTQYF
TRBV19	TRBJ2-3	NA	CASSIDLYRSYTDTQYF
TRBV4-1	TRBJ2-1	NA	CASSQVLAGRGEQFF
TRBV5-1	TRBJ1-2	NA	CATRGGNYGYTF
TRBV7-9	TRBJ2-7	NA	CASSSGTNVGEQYF
TRBV28	TRBJ2-7	NA	CASNLAGEAYEQYF
TRBV27	TRBJ2-3	NA	CASSFIPAGTDTQYF
TRBV5-4	TRBJ1-6	once	CASRETGVNNSPLHF